Listed below are T cell receptor beta chains from one sample, sequenced in a study of T cells in Graves' hyperthyroidism and ophthalmopathy. TCRdb redid the calling of the multiplex PCR reads with MiXCR, one entry per CDR3 protein. The sample lists roughly 180,000 distinct CDR3 sequences, 17% occurring once. Input material: blood. All receptors derive from a woman between 45 and 65 years old with Graves' hyperthyroidism. Each CDR3 is given with its conserved first and last residue. A D gene is named only where the DNA matches it firmly. Clone size, where shown, is once, few, many, or a class for clones that have expanded.

CDR3 length,J gene,clone size,D gene,V gene,CDR3 protein,CDR3 DNA
15,TRBJ2-3,.,.,TRBV28,CASSLGGQGMHTQYF,TGTGCCAGCAGTCTGGGGGGGCAGGGAATGCATACGCAGTATTTT
16,TRBJ1-1,.,TRBD1,TRBV7-8,CASSLSGQGRNTEAFF,TGTGCCAGCAGCTTATCGGGACAGGGGAGGAACACTGAAGCTTTCTTT
14,TRBJ2-7,.,.,TRBV11-1,CASSWGSGSYEQYF,TGTGCCAGCAGCTGGGGGAGTGGGTCCTACGAGCAGTACTTC
14,TRBJ2-7,.,.,TRBV12-3/TRBV12-4,CASSLIGATYEQYF,TGTGCCAGCAGTTTAATAGGGGCGACCTACGAGCAGTACTTC
15,TRBJ1-1,many,.,TRBV19,CASSIDLRTWGEAFF,TGTGCCAGTAGTATAGATCTCCGGACCTGGGGAGAAGCTTTCTTT
14,TRBJ2-5,many,.,TRBV7-6,CASSLAIGRETQYF,TGTGCCAGCAGCTTGGCCATCGGGCGGGAGACCCAGTACTTC
14,TRBJ1-6,many,.,TRBV6-2/TRBV6-3,CASSRERRGSPLHF,TGTGCCAGCAGTCGGGAGAGAAGAGGGTCACCCCTCCACTTT
14,TRBJ2-7,many,.,TRBV27,CASSLSGVHYEQYF,TGTGCCAGCAGTTTATCAGGGGTTCATTACGAGCAGTACTTC
16,TRBJ1-3,many,TRBD1,TRBV7-3,CASSLTGRVGGNTIYF,TGTGCCAGCAGCTTGACAGGGAGAGTTGGAGGAAACACCATATATTTT
15,TRBJ2-5,.,.,TRBV10-1,CATLGRRPREETQYF,TGCGCCACCCTAGGAAGGCGGCCAAGGGAAGAGACCCAGTACTTC
21,TRBJ2-3,.,TRBD2,TRBV4-2,CASSRVRGTSGGGSSTDTQYF,TGTGCCAGCAGCCGAGTTCGTGGGACTAGCGGGGGGGGCTCTAGCACAGATACGCAGTATTTT
14,TRBJ1-2,many,.,TRBV6-1,CASSGPGRNYGYTF,TGTGCCAGCAGTGGGCCGGGACGGAACTATGGCTACACCTTC
14,TRBJ2-5,few,.,TRBV7-8,CASSARQAQGTQYF,TGTGCCAGCAGTGCCAGACAGGCACAAGGGACCCAGTACTTC
14,TRBJ2-7,few,.,TRBV15,CATSRVSGPYEQYF,TGTGCCACCAGCAGAGTATCTGGACCCTACGAGCAGTACTTC
15,TRBJ1-5,once,.,TRBV6-5,CASSSETNSDQPQHF,TGTGCCAGCAGTTCCGAGACAAACTCTGATCAGCCCCAGCATTTT
17,TRBJ2-1,many,.,TRBV18,CASSPPRELSSYNEQFF,TGTGCCAGCTCACCACCGCGGGAACTGAGCTCCTACAATGAGCAGTTCTTC
15,TRBJ2-5,.,.,TRBV5-1,CASSLAGQPVETQYF,TGCGCCAGCAGCTTGGCCGGACAGCCAGTGGAGACCCAGTACTTC
15,TRBJ2-7,many,.,TRBV7-2,CASSLIEGASHEQYF,TGTGCCAGCAGCTTGATAGAGGGAGCGTCCCACGAGCAGTACTTC
14,TRBJ1-1,many,.,TRBV7-9,CASSLAGPGTEAFF,TGTGCCAGCAGCTTAGCCGGCCCAGGGACTGAAGCTTTCTTT
13,TRBJ1-1,many,.,TRBV12-3/TRBV12-4,CASSLVGMTEAFF,TGTGCCAGCAGTTTAGTGGGCATGACCGAAGCTTTCTTT
14,TRBJ2-7,many,TRBD1,TRBV12-3/TRBV12-4,CASSFRDRYGEQYF,TGTGCCAGCAGTTTTCGGGACAGGTACGGAGAGCAGTACTTC
12,TRBJ1-1,few,.,TRBV6-1,CASSAHGAEAFF,TGTGCCAGCAGTGCACATGGTGCTGAAGCTTTCTTT
13,TRBJ2-5,.,.,TRBV18,CASSLQGLETQYF,TGTGCCAGCTCACTACAGGGTTTGGAGACCCAGTACTTC
13,TRBJ1-2,many,.,TRBV27,CASSLTLNYGYTF,TGTGCCAGCAGTCTGACCCTGAACTATGGCTACACCTTC
14,TRBJ2-1,.,.,TRBV19,CASSVDLTYNEQFF,TGTGCCAGTAGCGTGGACCTCACCTACAATGAGCAGTTCTTC
18,TRBJ2-3,few,.,TRBV12-3/TRBV12-4,CASSLPLPGSWVTDTQYF,TGTGCCAGCAGCTTGCCTCTCCCGGGGTCGTGGGTCACAGATACGCAGTATTTT
14,TRBJ1-1,many,TRBD1,TRBV7-9,CASNTGVVNTEAFF,TGTGCCAGCAACACAGGGGTTGTGAACACTGAAGCTTTCTTT
15,TRBJ2-2,few,.,TRBV11-2,CASSLQGSNTGELFF,TGTGCCAGCAGCTTACAGGGGTCGAACACCGGGGAGCTGTTTTTT
15,TRBJ2-3,many,.,TRBV7-3,CASSLTVLPTDTQYF,TGTGCCAGCAGCTTAACCGTACTGCCCACAGATACGCAGTATTTT
15,TRBJ2-3,few,TRBD2,TRBV4-2,CASSQEWTRIDVQYF,TGTGCCAGCAGCCAAGAATGGACTAGGATTGATGTGCAGTATTTT
12,TRBJ1-2,few,.,TRBV13,CASSSDPRGYTF,TGTGCCAGCAGCTCGGACCCCCGGGGCTACACCTTC
17,TRBJ2-1,few,.,TRBV4-1,CASSQPFLRGPYNEQFF,TGCGCCAGCAGCCAGCCCTTTCTCCGGGGGCCCTACAATGAGCAGTTCTTC
16,TRBJ2-3,few,TRBD1,TRBV24-1,CATSDRGQAGTDTQYF,TGTGCCACCAGTGATAGGGGACAGGCTGGAACAGATACGCAGTATTTT
15,TRBJ1-6,many,.,TRBV5-1,CASSSTSGRGSPLHF,TGCGCCAGCAGCTCAACTTCAGGGAGAGGGTCACCCCTCCACTTT
12,TRBJ1-5,many,.,TRBV2,CASSHTGQPQHF,TGTGCCAGCAGTCATACAGGGCAGCCCCAGCATTTT
14,TRBJ1-6,many,.,TRBV6-2/TRBV6-3,CASSRQVNNSPLHF,TGTGCCAGCAGTCGACAGGTTAATAATTCACCCCTCCACTTT
16,TRBJ2-5,few,.,TRBV7-3,CASSLTGGLYQETQYF,TGTGCCAGCAGCTTAACGGGCGGCCTGTACCAAGAGACCCAGTACTTC
13,TRBJ2-3,many,TRBD2,TRBV20-1,CSARGGAEDTQYF,TGCAGTGCTCGCGGGGGGGCCGAAGATACGCAGTATTTT
16,TRBJ1-2,.,TRBD1,TRBV12-3/TRBV12-4,CASSAQRGGGTGGYTF,TGTGCCAGCAGCGCACAGCGCGGAGGGGGCACAGGGGGCTACACCTTC
13,TRBJ2-3,many,.,TRBV24-1,CATRPQGRDTQYF,TGTGCCACCCGCCCTCAGGGGCGGGATACGCAGTATTTT
13,TRBJ1-5,once,TRBD1,TRBV28,CASSPPDRGAQHF,TGTGCCAGCAGCCCCCCCGACAGGGGAGCCCAGCATTTT
15,TRBJ1-5,.,.,TRBV28,CASSFGGPSNQPQHF,TGTGCCAGCAGTTTTGGGGGACCTAGCAATCAGCCCCAGCATTTT
15,TRBJ2-5,many,TRBD2,TRBV7-2,CASSFRPSGGQTQYF,TGTGCCAGCAGCTTTCGCCCTAGCGGGGGGCAGACCCAGTACTTC
15,TRBJ2-3,.,TRBD2,TRBV11-2,CASSNGAGVADTQYF,TGTGCCAGCAGCAATGGAGCGGGAGTGGCAGATACGCAGTATTTT
12,TRBJ1-5,few,.,TRBV6-1,CATGHSNQPQHF,TGTGCCACCGGGCATAGCAATCAGCCCCAGCATTTT
14,TRBJ1-6,.,.,TRBV28,CASRRGGGHSPLHF,TGTGCCAGCAGAAGGGGGGGGGGGCATTCACCCCTCCACTTT
15,TRBJ1-1,.,.,TRBV4-2,CASSQLDRSNTEAFF,TGTGCCAGCAGCCAACTGGACAGATCGAACACTGAAGCTTTCTTT
15,TRBJ2-7,.,TRBD2,TRBV5-6,CASSPTAGGPHEQYF,TGTGCCAGCAGCCCAACAGCGGGGGGGCCCCACGAGCAGTACTTC
16,TRBJ1-3,.,.,TRBV19,CASSRHPRDIGNTIYF,TGTGCCAGTAGCCGCCACCCACGGGACATTGGAAACACCATATATTTT